A selection of T cell receptor beta chains follows, all from one sample in a study of blood T cell repertoires in COVID-19. TCRdb keeps only in-frame clones here, not all; method: immunoSEQ multiplex PCR. The sample contains roughly 180,000 clones, roughly 80% of which appear only once. Sample: PBMCs or T cells enriched from blood (not recorded which). Receptor source: a woman in her thirties or forties with acute COVID-19. Each CDR3 is given with its conserved first and last residue. The order of the fields is J gene, V gene, D gene, clone size, CDR3 protein, CDR3 DNA. A D gene is named only where the DNA matches it firmly. Clone size appears in some rows only: once, few, many, or a class for an expanded clone.

TRBJ2-3	TRBV29-1	-	-	CSIPKGGNTDTQYF	TGCAGCATCCCAAAGGGGGGGAACACAGATACGCAGTATTTT
TRBJ2-2	TRBV19	-	-	CASQTGSTGELFF	TGTGCCAGTCAAACAGGGTCCACCGGGGAGCTGTTTTTT
TRBJ2-5	TRBV6-8	-	many	CASSYVTTDCQETQYF	TGTGCCAGCAGTTACGTCACTACCGACTGCCAAGAGACCCAGTACTTC
TRBJ2-7	TRBV4-2	TRBD1	-	CASSPGQGSYEQYF	TGTGCCAGCAGCCCAGGACAGGGGTCCTACGAGCAGTACTTC
TRBJ1-3	TRBV19	TRBD1	-	CASGQGSGNTIYF	TGTGCCAGTGGACAGGGCTCTGGAAACACCATATATTTT
TRBJ2-3	TRBV2	TRBD2	-	CASSELAGSADTQYF	TGTGCCAGCAGTGAACTAGCGGGAAGCGCAGATACGCAGTATTTT
TRBJ2-1	TRBV10-2	TRBD2	-	CASSAIYGLAQNEQFF	TGCGCCAGCAGCGCAATATATGGACTAGCTCAGAATGAGCAGTTCTTC
TRBJ2-2	TRBV6-5	-	-	CASSPIRQNTGELFF	TGTGCCAGCAGCCCAATAAGACAGAACACCGGGGAGCTGTTTTTT
TRBJ2-5	TRBV5-1	TRBD2	once	CASRHRTSGFQETQYF	TGCGCCAGCAGACATCGGACTAGCGGCTTCCAAGAGACCCAGTACTTC
TRBJ2-1	TRBV7-3	TRBD2	-	CASSPQLAGGPISEQFF	TGTGCCAGCAGCCCGCAACTAGCGGGAGGGCCAATAAGTGAGCAGTTCTTC
TRBJ2-1	TRBV12-5	-	-	CASGPRLNNEQFF	TGTGCTAGTGGTCCCCGGTTGAACAATGAGCAGTTCTTC
TRBJ1-2	TRBV6-5	TRBD1	-	CASSYRDRDRGYTF	TGTGCCAGCAGTTACCGGGACAGGGACCGTGGCTACACCTTC
TRBJ1-1	TRBV3-1/TRBV3-2	-	-	CASSQVRRGPAFF	TGTGCCAGCAGCCAAGTACGGAGAGGGCCGGCTTTCTTT
TRBJ2-3	TRBV4-2	TRBD2	-	CASSQDATSGTDTQYF	TGTGCCAGCAGCCAAGACGCGACTAGCGGCACAGATACGCAGTATTTT
TRBJ2-1	TRBV9	TRBD1	-	CASSVQGAIGDEQFF	TGTGCCAGCAGCGTACAGGGGGCGATCGGAGATGAGCAGTTCTTC
TRBJ2-3	TRBV5-1	TRBD2	-	CASSRLGGRAVDTQYF	TGCGCCAGTTCGAGGCTGGGCGGGAGGGCCGTAGATACGCAGTATTTT
TRBJ1-5	TRBV2	TRBD1	-	CASSEWQGVGQPQHF	TGTGCCAGCAGTGAATGGCAGGGGGTCGGTCAGCCCCAGCATTTT
TRBJ2-1	TRBV5-6	-	-	CASSLAGYQVGNEQFF	TGTGCCAGCAGCTTGGCGGGGTATCAGGTCGGGAATGAGCAGTTCTTC
TRBJ2-5	TRBV3-1/TRBV3-2	-	-	CASSQDRQGHETQYF	TGTGCCAGCAGCCAAGACAGGCAGGGGCACGAGACCCAGTACTTC
TRBJ2-7	TRBV15	TRBD1	once	CATSRERGPYEQYF	TGTGCCACCAGCAGAGAAAGGGGGCCCTACGAGCAGTACTTC
TRBJ1-4	TRBV6-5	TRBD1	-	CASIQTGGQEKLFF	TGTGCCAGCATTCAGACAGGGGGTCAGGAAAAACTGTTTTTT
TRBJ1-5	TRBV5-1	-	-	CASSPLGGSYQPQHF	TGCGCCAGCAGCCCCCTTGGGGGCTCGTATCAGCCCCAGCATTTT
TRBJ1-1	TRBV30	-	-	CAWSVLLNTEAFF	TGTGCCTGGAGTGTACTCTTGAACACTGAAGCTTTCTTT
TRBJ1-4	TRBV20-1	-	-	CSFYSNEKLFF	TGCAGCTTTTACAGTAATGAAAAACTGTTTTTT
TRBJ2-1	TRBV3-1/TRBV3-2	TRBD2	-	CASSQDTLAVNEQFF	TGTGCCAGCAGCCAAGATACACTAGCGGTCAATGAGCAGTTCTTC
TRBJ2-5	TRBV27	TRBD1	-	CASSFTGQGGETQYF	TGTGCCAGCAGTTTTACCGGACAGGGTGGGGAGACCCAGTACTTC
TRBJ1-2	TRBV7-9	-	-	CASSPTGTPNYGYTF	TGTGCCAGCAGCCCCACCGGGACTCCGAACTATGGCTACACCTTC
TRBJ1-1	TRBV25-1	-	-	CASSEYYGNTEAFF	TGTGCCAGCAGTGAATATTACGGGAACACTGAAGCTTTCTTT
TRBJ2-7	TRBV6-1	-	-	CASSEINEQYF	TGTGCCAGCAGTGAAATTAACGAGCAGTACTTC
TRBJ1-2	TRBV30	-	-	CAWSVGGAVYGYTF	TGTGCCTGGAGTGTGGGGGGGGCCGTCTATGGCTACACCTTC
TRBJ1-5	TRBV28	-	-	CASSNPGTQSTQPQHF	TGTGCCAGCAGTAATCCCGGGACACAAAGCACTCAGCCCCAGCATTTT
TRBJ2-7	TRBV2	TRBD2	-	CASSLGLAGGPQGGDLHEQYF	TGTGCCAGCAGCCTTGGACTAGCGGGAGGGCCTCAGGGGGGGGATCTCCACGAGCAGTACTTC
TRBJ1-2	TRBV25-1	TRBD1	-	CASSEAPGQGKDGYTF	TGTGCCAGCAGTGAGGCGCCGGGACAGGGGAAAGATGGCTACACCTTC
TRBJ1-4	TRBV9	-	-	CASSVGQRLTNEKLFF	TGTGCCAGCAGCGTCGGACAGAGGCTAACTAATGAAAAACTGTTTTTT
TRBJ2-1	TRBV7-2	TRBD2	-	CASSLGHLREVDEQFF	TGTGCCAGCAGCTTAGGGCATTTGCGGGAGGTGGATGAGCAGTTCTTC
TRBJ1-4	TRBV3-1/TRBV3-2	TRBD1	-	CASSKTGLANEKLFF	TGTGCCAGCAGCAAGACAGGGCTGGCTAATGAAAAACTGTTTTTT
TRBJ2-2	TRBV7-6	TRBD2	few	CASSLAWLAGDGELFF	TGTGCCAGCAGCTTAGCGTGGCTAGCGGGAGACGGGGAGCTGTTTTTT
TRBJ2-3	TRBV6-5	-	-	CASSYSGVHTTDTQYF	TGTGCCAGCAGTTACTCCGGGGTCCATACTACAGATACGCAGTATTTT
TRBJ2-1	TRBV7-2	TRBD2	-	CASSLGRANNEQFF	TGTGCCAGCAGTCTGGGGAGGGCTAACAATGAGCAGTTCTTC
TRBJ1-4	TRBV6-5	-	-	CASIIQVNEKLFF	TGTGCCAGCATCATTCAGGTAAATGAAAAACTGTTTTTT
TRBJ2-3	TRBV11-3	-	-	CASSQDMAQYF	TGTGCCAGCAGCCAGGACATGGCGCAGTATTTT
TRBJ2-5	TRBV5-1	TRBD2	-	CASSTTSAGGRETQYF	TGCGCCAGCAGCACCACATCGGCGGGAGGGCGGGAGACCCAGTACTTC
TRBJ2-5	TRBV12-3/TRBV12-4	-	-	CASSPRGGETQYF	TGTGCCAGCAGTCCTAGGGGGGGAGAGACCCAGTACTTC
TRBJ2-6	TRBV9	-	-	CASSATSLVYGANVLTF	TGTGCCAGCAGCGCAACTAGTCTGGTGTATGGGGCCAACGTCCTGACTTTC
TRBJ1-1	TRBV19	-	-	CATVGAWWAFF	TGTGCCACAGTAGGGGCTTGGTGGGCTTTCTTT
TRBJ2-5	TRBV9	TRBD1	many	CASSDGQGPWRETQYF	TGTGCCAGCAGCGATGGACAGGGCCCCTGGCGGGAGACCCAGTACTTC
TRBJ1-1	TRBV29-1	TRBD1	-	CSVASGTGLTEAFF	TGCAGCGTCGCTTCCGGGACAGGGTTAACTGAAGCTTTCTTT
TRBJ1-2	TRBV7-2	-	many	CASSLGGSRGYTF	TGTGCCAGCAGCTTAGGAGGTTCGAGGGGCTACACCTTC
TRBJ2-4	TRBV5-4	TRBD2	-	CASSLGREGIQYF	TGTGCCAGCAGCCTTGGACGGGAGGGCATTCAGTACTTC
TRBJ2-5	TRBV5-1	TRBD1	-	CASSSLRGQETQYF	TGCGCCAGCAGCTCGCTCAGGGGGCAAGAGACCCAGTACTTC
TRBJ2-7	TRBV7-9	-	-	CASSFREPADEQYF	TGTGCCAGCAGCTTCCGGGAGCCAGCCGACGAGCAGTACTTC
TRBJ2-3	TRBV5-4	TRBD2	-	CASSRGRAEDTQYF	TGTGCCAGCAGTCGCGGGAGGGCCGAAGATACGCAGTATTTT
TRBJ2-1	TRBV7-3	-	once	CASSTVTNEQFF	TGTGCCAGCAGCACTGTAACCAATGAGCAGTTCTTC
TRBJ2-5	TRBV10-1	TRBD2	-	CASQQAGEETQYF	TGCGCCAGCCAGCAAGCGGGAGAAGAGACCCAGTACTTC
TRBJ2-5	TRBV14	TRBD2	few	CASSQGYGRGETQYF	TGTGCCAGCAGCCAAGGATACGGGAGGGGGGAGACCCAGTACTTC
TRBJ2-2	TRBV5-1	-	-	CASSPRTDRTGELFF	TGCGCCAGCAGCCCCCGGACAGATAGGACCGGGGAGCTGTTTTTT
TRBJ1-2	TRBV4-1	-	-	CASSQDLTTFWHGYTF	TGCGCCAGCAGCCAAGATTTGACAACCTTCTGGCACGGCTACACCTTC
TRBJ2-5	TRBV15	-	-	CATSSRKGGETQYF	TGTGCCACCAGCTCGAGAAAGGGGGGGGAGACCCAGTACTTC
TRBJ2-1	TRBV19	TRBD2	-	CASSSSGSIAGNEQFF	TGTGCCAGTAGTAGTAGCGGGAGTATAGCTGGCAATGAGCAGTTCTTC
TRBJ2-5	TRBV10-2	TRBD2	-	CASRGLAGHQETQYF	TGCGCCAGCAGGGGACTAGCGGGACACCAAGAGACCCAGTACTTC